The 27 T cell receptor beta chains in this list originate from one sample, sequenced in a study of cytomegalovirus exposure and HLA in healthy donors. PCR was performed using 60 Vbeta and 13 Jbeta primers. Clones were read by immunoSEQ multiplex PCR, and TCRdb kept only the in-frame ones, dropping some. With 160,000 or so clones in the sample, the ten largest clones hold roughly 2%. The source material was PBMCs. The receptors derive from a man younger than 40 in good health and CMV-seronegative.

The chain carries TRBV5-4 and TRBJ1-1; the D gene is possibly TRBD1 (6 bases). The length of the CDR3 is 15 residues. Trimming took off 3 bases at V and 2 bases at J, with 14 bases between the two ends. Germline-derived CDR1 and CDR2 are SGHNT and YYREEE (reference sequence). This chain's CDR3 is CASSSDPDSNTEAFF. The CDR3 DNA follows: TGTGCCAGCAGCTCGGACCCGGACAGTAACACTGAAGCTTTCTTT. Looking up the rest from reference TRBV5-4 and TRBJ1-1 gives the full variable domain: ETGVTQSPTHLIKTRGQQVTLRCSSQSGHNTVSWYQQALGQGPQFIFQYYREEENGRGNFPPRFSGLQFPNYSSELNVNALELDDSALYLCASSSDPDSNTEAFFGQGTRLTVV.

The chain carries TRBV7-2 and TRBJ2-3; 7 nucleotides agree with TRBD1. The CDR3 has 16 residues. The trim removed 7 bases at V and 2 bases at J, leaving 12 bases unmatched. Germline CDR1 reads SGHTA; CDR2 reads FQGNSA. Here the CDR3 DNA reads TGTGCCAGCACATTAACAGGGGTGGAGCACACAGATACGCAGTATTTT. Its protein product is CASTLTGVEHTDTQYF.

The gene calls are TRBV6-5 and TRBJ1-3; the D is unclear. This CDR3 comprises 15 residues. From germline, CDR1 is MNHEY and CDR2 SVGAGI. Trimming took 6 bases from V and 4 from J, leaving 16 bases between them. The CDR3: CASSPLRQAGNTIYF. The DNA of the CDR3 is TGTGCCAGCAGCCCCCTAAGGCAGGCGGGAAACACCATATATTTT.

The chain joins TRBV29-1 to TRBJ2-1; 14 bases match TRBD2. The CDR3 spans 19 residues. The germline V gene has CDR1 SQVTM and CDR2 ANQGSEA. V was clipped by 4 bases and J by 0 bases; unmatched bases: 11. In DNA form, the CDR3 reads TGCAGCGTTGTGGGGACTAGCGGGAGAATCCGGAGCTCCTACAATGAGCAGTTCTTC. It codes for CSVVGTSGRIRSSYNEQFF.

The V and J genes are TRBV27 and TRBJ2-7; 13 bases map to TRBD2. The CDR3 is made up of 15 amino acids. V shed 6 bases and J 2 bases; nucleotides not matched to a gene: 4. In germline, CDR1 is MNHEY, CDR2 SMNVEV (reference sequence). The CDR3 region has the DNA TGTGCCAGCAGGTTACTAGCGGGAGGGCCCTACGAGCAGTACTTC. Translating gives CASRLLAGGPYEQYF.

The rearrangement uses TRBV6-4 and TRBJ2-7, with 8 bases that match TRBD2. Germline loops: CDR1 MRHNA, CDR2 SNTAGT. V dropped 6 bases and J dropped 5; count of bases not matched to a gene: 9. This CDR3 is 14 amino acids long. CDR3 nucleotide sequence: TGTGCCAGCAGAGCCAGCGGGAGTACCCACGAGCAGTACTTC. Translation: CASRASGSTHEQYF.

The genes are TRBV28 and TRBJ2-7; maybe TRBD2 (6 bases). Germline CDR1 MDHEN, CDR2 SYDVKM. Trimming removed 5 bases from V and 5 bases from J, with 28 bases in between. The CDR3 has 18 residues. The CDR3 here is CASSLPTPITGLADEQYF. The CDR3 DNA reads as TGTGCCAGCAGTCTTCCCACCCCAATCACGGGGTTAGCGGACGAGCAGTACTTC. Combining the CDR3 with reference TRBV28 and TRBJ2-7 gives the whole variable domain DVKVTQSSRYLVKRTGEKVFLECVQDMDHENMFWYRQDPGLGLRLIYFSYDVKMKEKGDIPEGYSVSREKKERFSLILESASTNQTSMYLCASSLPTPITGLADEQYFGPGTRLTVT.

The rearrangement joins TRBV19 to TRBJ2-2, with D possibly matching TRBD1 (6 bases). CDR1 LNHDA and CDR2 SQIVND come from the germline V gene (reference sequence). The V and J ends lost 0 bases and 0 bases respectively, with 8 bases between them. This CDR3 has 16 residues. The CDR3 loop reads CASSIDGQTNTGELFF. CDR3 nucleotides: TGTGCCAGTAGTATAGATGGACAGACGAACACCGGGGAGCTGTTTTTT.

V usage is TRBV5-1 and J usage is TRBJ2-2, with a possible D match to TRBD2 (6 bases). The CDR3 contains 16 residues. Germline assignment: CDR1 SGHRS and CDR2 YFSETQ. V was cut by 0 bases and J by 4 bases, with 13 bases left in between. The chain's CDR3 is CASSLVSGELTGELFF. The CDR3 nucleotides are TGCGCCAGCAGCTTGGTGTCGGGAGAGCTCACCGGGGAGCTGTTTTTT.

Turning to this clone: Compared with germline, one end of the junction differs, possibly owing to a read error. This chain joins TRBV2 and TRBJ1-2; the D is unclear. This CDR3 is built from 12 residues. Germline V lookup: CDR1 SNHLY, CDR2 FYNNEI. CDR3 residues: CASRALGAGGAF. Written as DNA, the CDR3 is TGTGCCAGCAGAGCTCTGGGTGCCGGAGGAGCCTTC.

The rearrangement links TRBV6-4 to TRBJ2-1; a weak D match, TRBD1 (6 bases). The CDR3 contains 14 residues. Trimming removed 0 bases at V and 6 bases at J, with 9 bases between. Per germline, CDR1 MRHNA and CDR2 SNTAGT. The CDR3 DNA reads TGTGCCAGCAGTGACTCGGGGGCGCCCAATGAGCAGTTCTTC. This codes for CASSDSGAPNEQFF.

Comment on this clone: The same CDR3 arises from other DNA sequences in this sample as well. This chain uses TRBV6-5 with TRBJ2-1, with D possibly being TRBD2 (6 bases). The germline V and J ends were trimmed by 6 bases and 1 base, with 13 bases remaining between them. The CDR3 sequence is 15 residues long. Germline V gene data show CDR1 as MNHEY and CDR2 as SVGAGI. The CDR3 nucleotides read TGTGCCAGCAGAACCGGGAGCCTATCCTACAATGAGCAGTTCTTC. Translation: CASRTGSLSYNEQFF.

Comments on this clone: This CDR3 is also generated by other DNA sequences in the sample. The V call is TRBV7-3, the J call TRBJ1-1, with TRBD1 as a possible D gene (5 bases). CDR1 and CDR2 (germline): SGHTA, FQGTGA. Trimming pared 2 bases from V and 4 bases from J, leaving 8 bases between. The CDR3 sequence is 13 residues long. The CDR3 bases are TGTGCCAGCAGCTTACAGGGATCCACTGAAGCTTTCTTT. Protein: CASSLQGSTEAFF.

DNA of the CDR3: TGTGCCAGCAGCTTAATCGAAGGGACAGGGTCGAATTACTACGAGCAGTACTTC. Residues: CASSLIEGTGSNYYEQYF. The rearrangement joins TRBV7-9 to TRBJ2-7; 9 bases are a match to TRBD1. The CDR3 contains 18 residues. V was pared by 2 bases and J by 3 bases, with 14 bases of the junction left unmatched. In germline, CDR1 is SEHNR, CDR2 FQNEAQ (reference sequence).

V usage is TRBV6-5 and J usage is TRBJ2-7, with a possible D match to TRBD1 (7 bases). V was pared by 5 bases and J by 3 bases, with 14 bases between. The CDR3 covers 14 residues. The germline V gene encodes CDR1 MNHEY and CDR2 SVGAGI. The CDR3 DNA reads TGTGCCAGCAGTCCCACAGGGGAGGTCTACGAGCAGTACTTC. Translated, it gives CASSPTGEVYEQYF.

The chain uses TRBV5-4 and TRBJ2-3; TRBD1 might be the D (6 bases). The germline V gene encodes CDR1 SGHNT and CDR2 YYREEE (reference sequence). The CDR3 is 15 amino acids. V shed 0 bases and J shed 0 bases, with 8 bases lying between them. CDR3 nucleotide sequence: TGTGCCAGCAGCTTGGTGGGACAAAGCACAGATACGCAGTATTTT. Translation: CASSLVGQSTDTQYF.

J is TRBJ1-1 and V is TRBV4-3; D uncertain. The CDR3 length is 17 residues. CDR1 is LGHNA, CDR2 YSLEER, per germline. V lost 1 base and J lost 4, with 19 bases in between. CDR3 sequence reads: CASSQGTRRGLFTEAFF. CDR3 coding DNA: TGCGCCAGCAGCCAAGGAACTAGACGGGGATTATTCACTGAAGCTTTCTTT.

This chain links TRBV20-1 with TRBJ2-5; D call uncertain. The CDR3 contains 10 residues. The V and J ends lost 6 bases and 3 bases respectively, with 5 bases between them. Looked up from germline, CDR1 is DFQATT and CDR2 is SNEGSKA (reference sequence). Written as DNA, the CDR3 is TGCAGTGCCAGCGAAGAGACCCAGTACTTC. The encoded protein is CSASEETQYF.

The chain carries TRBV28 and TRBJ1-2; D remains unclear. There are 13 residues in the CDR3. Trimming took off 3 bases at V and 7 bases at J, with 12 bases between the two ends. Germline assignment: CDR1 MDHEN and CDR2 SYDVKM. This CDR3 is CASSFSGFRGYTF. CDR3 nucleotides: TGTGCCAGCAGTTTTTCGGGATTCCGTGGCTACACCTTC.

The chain couples TRBV27 to TRBJ1-4; D is ambiguous. Trimming removed 6 bases from V and 5 bases from J, with 10 bases in between. The CDR3 consists of 13 residues. Per germline, CDR1 MNHEY and CDR2 SMNVEV (reference sequence). The DNA for the CDR3 is TGTGCCAGCAGCTGGGGAGCCAATGAAAAACTGTTTTTT. Residues: CASSWGANEKLFF.

The chain has TRBV9 and TRBJ2-3, with 7 nucleotides matching TRBD2. The germline V gene encodes CDR1 SGDLS and CDR2 YYNGEE. Trimming cost V 4 bases and J 0 bases; bases outside gene matches: 14. This CDR3 is built from 18 residues. DNA of the CDR3: TGTGCCAGCAGCCCAGCAGTATCGAGTAGCGGGAGCACAGATACGCAGTATTTT. Its translation is CASSPAVSSSGSTDTQYF.

The rearrangement links TRBV19 to TRBJ1-2, with 7 bases matching TRBD1. CDR3 length equals 15 residues. Germline assignment: CDR1 LNHDA and CDR2 SQIVND (reference sequence). Trimming took 5 bases from V and 3 from J; bases not matched to a gene: 9. As DNA, the CDR3 is TGTGCCAGTAGTCCCGGGAGGGACAGATACTATGGCTACACCTTC. Its translation is CASSPGRDRYYGYTF.

This chain links TRBV5-4 with TRBJ2-5; tentative D call: TRBD1 (6 bases). Near its end, the DNA agrees better with TRBJ2-7, so the J call may be wrong. CDR3 length: 16 amino acids. From germline, CDR1 is SGHNT and CDR2 YYREEE (reference sequence). The CDR3 protein is CASSPPQGNLGHEQYF. The DNA of the CDR3 is TGTGCCAGCAGCCCCCCGCAGGGGAACCTCGGTCACGAGCAGTACTTC.

Here the CDR3 reads CASSRRDRDLSGANVLTF. CDR3 in DNA: TGTGCCAGCAGTCGCCGGGACAGGGACCTCTCTGGGGCCAACGTCCTGACTTTC. The V call is TRBV27, the J call TRBJ2-6, with TRBD1 matching 9 bases. The CDR3 extends over 18 amino acids. Unmatched junction bases numbered 8, after V lost 5 bases and J lost 0 bases. Germline CDR1 is MNHEY and CDR2 is SMNVEV (reference sequence).

V is TRBV13 and J is TRBJ2-2; a possible D gene is TRBD2 (5 bases). Germline CDR1 PRHDT, CDR2 FYEKMQ (reference sequence). The CDR3 extends over 17 amino acids. Between the trimmed V and J ends, which lost 5 bases and 6 bases, there was a span of 22 bases. In DNA form, the CDR3 reads TGTGCCAGCAGCCTTTTCGGAGGTTTGGGAGCGCCCGGGGAGCTGTTTTTT. It codes for CASSLFGGLGAPGELFF.

The chain employs TRBV6-5 and TRBJ2-7, with 9 bases fitting TRBD1. Germline values: CDR1 MNHEY, CDR2 SVGAGI. J gave up 5 bases and V 9 bases, and 8 bases lay outside the gene matches. The CDR3 spans 13 residues. CDR3 amino acids: CASFGQGTNEQYF. The CDR3, as DNA: TGTGCCAGTTTCGGACAGGGGACTAACGAGCAGTACTTC.

This chain connects TRBV6-5 to TRBJ2-7; a weak D match, TRBD2 (5 bases). Per the germline V gene, CDR1 is MNHEY and CDR2 is SVGAGI. There are 12 residues in the CDR3. The ends were cut back, 2 bases at V and 5 bases at J, with 7 bases in the middle. The CDR3 nucleotides read TGTGCCAGCAGTTACAACGGGGACGAGCAGTACTTC. This codes for CASSYNGDEQYF.